This paragraph reports one T cell receptor beta chain. Its specificity is not known. The CDR3 is made up of 14 amino acids. The V end was cut by 2 bases, the J end by 5 bases, with 13 bases between. Looked up from germline, CDR1 is SGHRS and CDR2 is YFSETQ. The source of the sample is a study of T-cell memory formation after mild COVID-19. Turning to the study itself: TCR clusters were mostly confined to one donor each.

TCRdb independently ran MiXCR on the 5' RACE reads; one entry per CDR3 protein. The repertoire holds about 190,000 distinct CDR3 sequences, with about 18% as singletons. Findings of the study overall: Mainly in CM and EM were contracting CD4+ clones; CD8+ were in EMRA. Day 15 to 85 contracting clones showed balanced CD4/CD8; day 15 to 37 expanders favored CD4+.

V gene TRBV5-1 combines with J gene TRBJ1-2, with D perhaps TRBD1 (6 bases). The sequencing input was PBMCs or a T cell subset sorted from them (not recorded which). The source of this sequence is an adult woman who had mild COVID-19 (a few samples of this study predate the infection). Cell type and time point are not known. DNA of the CDR3: TGCGCCAGCAGCTTCCGCAAAACAGGGTATGGCTACACCTTC. Its translation: CASSFRKTGYGYTF. The full variable domain, with the rest looked up from reference TRBV5-1 and TRBJ1-2, is KAGVTQTPRYLIKTRGQQVTLSCSPISGHRSVSWYQQTPGQGLQFLFEYFSETQRNKGNFPGRFSGRQFSNSRSEMNVSTLELGDSALYLCASSFRKTGYGYTFGSGTRLTVV.